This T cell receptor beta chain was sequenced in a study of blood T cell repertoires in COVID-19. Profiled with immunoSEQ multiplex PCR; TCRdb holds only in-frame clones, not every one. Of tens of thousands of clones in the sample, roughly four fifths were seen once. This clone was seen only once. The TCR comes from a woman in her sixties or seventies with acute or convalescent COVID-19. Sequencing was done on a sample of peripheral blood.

The CDR3 nucleotides read TGTGCCAGCAGCCGTCTACAGGGCGCGAGCTCCTACGAGCAGTACTTC. Residues: CASSRLQGASSYEQYF. The chain recombines TRBV11-2 with TRBJ2-7, with D possibly matching TRBD1 (6 bases). This CDR3 has 16 residues. Deletions cut 5 bases from V and 0 bases from J, with 17 bases between. The germline gives CDR1 SGHAT, CDR2 FQNNGV.